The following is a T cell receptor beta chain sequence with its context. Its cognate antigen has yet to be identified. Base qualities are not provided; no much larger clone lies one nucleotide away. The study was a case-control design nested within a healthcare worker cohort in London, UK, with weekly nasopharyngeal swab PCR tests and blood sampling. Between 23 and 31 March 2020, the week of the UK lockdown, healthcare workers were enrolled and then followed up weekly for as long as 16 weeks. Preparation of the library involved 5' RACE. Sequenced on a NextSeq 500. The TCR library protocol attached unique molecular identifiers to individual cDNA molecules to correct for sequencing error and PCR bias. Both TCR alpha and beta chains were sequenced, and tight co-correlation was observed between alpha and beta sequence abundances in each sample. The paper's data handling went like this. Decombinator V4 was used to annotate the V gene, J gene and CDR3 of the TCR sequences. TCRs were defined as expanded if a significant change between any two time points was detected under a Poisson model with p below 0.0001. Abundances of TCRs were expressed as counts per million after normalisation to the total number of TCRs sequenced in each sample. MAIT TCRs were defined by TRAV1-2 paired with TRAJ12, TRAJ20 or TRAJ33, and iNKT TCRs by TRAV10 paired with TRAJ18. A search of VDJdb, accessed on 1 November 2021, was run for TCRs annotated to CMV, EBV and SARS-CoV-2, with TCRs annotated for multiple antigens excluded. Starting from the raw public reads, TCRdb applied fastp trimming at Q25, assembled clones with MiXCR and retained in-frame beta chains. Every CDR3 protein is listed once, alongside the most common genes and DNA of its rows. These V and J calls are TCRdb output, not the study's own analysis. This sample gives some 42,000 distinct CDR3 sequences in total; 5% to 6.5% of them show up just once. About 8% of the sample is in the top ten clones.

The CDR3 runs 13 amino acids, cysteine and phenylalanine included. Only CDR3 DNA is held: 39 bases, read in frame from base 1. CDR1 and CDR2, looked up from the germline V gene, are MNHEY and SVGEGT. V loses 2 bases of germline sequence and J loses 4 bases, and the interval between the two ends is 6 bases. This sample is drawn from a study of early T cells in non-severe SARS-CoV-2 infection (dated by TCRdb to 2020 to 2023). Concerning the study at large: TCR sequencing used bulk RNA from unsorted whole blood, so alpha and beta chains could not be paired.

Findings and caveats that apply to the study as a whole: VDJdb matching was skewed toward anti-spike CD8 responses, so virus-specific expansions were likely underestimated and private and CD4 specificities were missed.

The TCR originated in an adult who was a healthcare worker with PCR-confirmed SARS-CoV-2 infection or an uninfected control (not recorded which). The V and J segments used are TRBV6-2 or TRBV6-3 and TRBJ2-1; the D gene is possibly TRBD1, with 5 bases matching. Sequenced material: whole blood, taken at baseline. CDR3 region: CASSYAGYNEQFF. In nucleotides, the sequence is TGTGCCAGCAGTTACGCAGGGTACAATGAGCAGTTCTTC.